The rows below give T cell receptor beta chains drawn from one sample of a study of OX40 agonist ivuxolimab in advanced cancers. Profiled with immunoSEQ multiplex PCR; TCRdb holds only in-frame clones, not every one. The table shows roughly 29,000 clones, with 86% occurring only once. This sample comprised CD4+ or CD8+ T cells sorted from blood, obtained in a trial of the OX40 agonist ivuxolimab. Every receptor here comes from an adult with an advanced solid tumor such as melanoma, head and neck, liver or kidney cancer. CDR3s include the opening cysteine and the closing phenylalanine or tryptophan. D genes are given only for firm matches. Size values are once, few and many counts, or a class for expanded clones, and some rows have none.

J gene | clone size | D gene | V gene | CDR3 DNA | CDR3 protein
TRBJ2-7 | . | . | TRBV7-9 | TGTGCCAGCAGACACCACGACGAGCAGTACTTC | CASRHHDEQYF
TRBJ2-2 | . | . | TRBV5-1 | TGCGCCAGCAGGTCCGGGCGAGGCCCCGGCACCGGGGAGCTGTTTTTT | CASRSGRGPGTGELFF
TRBJ2-7 | . | . | TRBV27 | TGTGCCAGCAGTCCGGGATCCCTTTACGAGCAGTACTTC | CASSPGSLYEQYF
TRBJ1-1 | . | TRBD1 | TRBV7-8 | TGTGCCAGCAGCGGCCAGAACAGGGGCACTGAAGCTTTCTTT | CASSGQNRGTEAFF
TRBJ2-7 | . | . | TRBV25-1 | TGTGCCAGCGGGGCAGGGGTCTACGAGCAGTACTTC | CASGAGVYEQYF
TRBJ1-1 | . | . | TRBV9 | TGTGCCAGCAGCGTACCCATCGGACAGAGTGAAGCTTTCTTT | CASSVPIGQSEAFF
TRBJ2-2 | . | TRBD1 | TRBV28 | TGTGCCAGCAGAACGCTACAGGGGGAGTTGGACACCGGGGAGCTGTTTTTT | CASRTLQGELDTGELFF
TRBJ2-1 | . | . | TRBV5-5 | TGTGCCAGCAGCTTCAGTTATGAGCAGTTCTTC | CASSFSYEQFF
TRBJ1-3 | . | . | TRBV5-4 | TGTGCCAGCAGCTTGTCCGACGGGGCAGGAAACACCATATATTTT | CASSLSDGAGNTIYF
TRBJ2-7 | . | . | TRBV5-6 | TGTGCCAGCAGCTGGGTGGGTAGCTACGAGCAGTACTTC | CASSWVGSYEQYF
TRBJ1-1 | . | . | TRBV6-6 | TGTGCCAGCAGCATCGGTAGGGGCACTGAAGCTTTCTTT | CASSIGRGTEAFF
TRBJ2-5 | . | . | TRBV2 | TGTGCCTGGACATCGTACCAAGAGACCCAGTACTTC | CAWTSYQETQYF
TRBJ2-1 | medium-sized | . | TRBV6-6 | TGTGCCAGCAAAGTACCCAATGAGCAGTTCTTC | CASKVPNEQFF
TRBJ2-3 | . | TRBD1 | TRBV7-9 | TGTGCCAGCAGCTCAACCGGGACAGGGGCGAAGACAGATACGCAGTATTTT | CASSSTGTGAKTDTQYF
TRBJ1-6 | once | . | TRBV7-2 | TGTGCCAGCAGCTCAGAAGGGACCGCCTATAATTCACCCCTCCACTTT | CASSSEGTAYNSPLHF
TRBJ2-2 | . | TRBD2 | TRBV28 | TGTGCCAGCAGTTTATTTAGCGGGGGCAGGACCGGGGAGCTGTTTTTT | CASSLFSGGRTGELFF
TRBJ1-2 | once | . | TRBV9 | TGTGCCAGCAGCGTCTCTACGCCTTTCTATGGCTACACCTTC | CASSVSTPFYGYTF
TRBJ1-4 | . | . | TRBV5-1 | TGCGCCAGCAGCTTGGGAGTTGGGTTTATGGATGAAAAACTGTTTTTT | CASSLGVGFMDEKLFF
TRBJ2-2 | medium-sized | TRBD1 | TRBV2 | TGTGCCAGCAGTGGGGGACAGGTGTTCCCCGGGGAGCTGTTTTTT | CASSGGQVFPGELFF
TRBJ2-5 | once | TRBD2 | TRBV29-1 | TGCAGCGTTGAGAAGACTAGCGGGGGGTGGGAGACCCAGTACTTC | CSVEKTSGGWETQYF
TRBJ1-6 | . | TRBD1 | TRBV7-9 | TGTGCCAGCAGCTTACCGGGACAGGCGAATTATTCACCCCTCCACTTT | CASSLPGQANYSPLHF
TRBJ2-7 | few | . | TRBV5-4 | TGTGCCAGCAGCTTGGCGGGCGAGCAGTACTTC | CASSLAGEQYF
TRBJ2-7 | . | . | TRBV6-1 | TGTGCCAGCATAGGACGGAGTTACTACGAGCAGTACTTC | CASIGRSYYEQYF